This T cell receptor (beta chain) was profiled in a study of blood T cells in healthy people across ages. Together with a sample-barcoded 5' primer, a J-beta primer mix was included in a second PCR lasting roughly 6 to 12 cycles. From the 5' RACE reads, TCRdb called clonotypes with MiXCR, one entry per CDR3 protein. Of around 1.5 million distinct CDR3 sequences listed, 34% are singletons. This CDR3 contains 14 residues. Germline V CDR1 and CDR2: MNHEY, SVGEGT. The chain uses TRBV6-2 or TRBV6-3 and TRBJ2-5; perhaps TRBD1 as D (5 bases). TRBJ2-7 matches the DNA end more closely, so the J call is doubtful. The clonotype comes from a woman in her twenties or thirties in good health. Input material: blood. The CDR3 sequence: CASNPGHTLFEQYF. In nucleotides, the CDR3 is TGTGCCAGCAACCCCGGACATACCCTCTTCGAGCAGTACTTC.